One and the same sample provided the 23 T cell receptor beta chains below, sequenced in a study of blood T cell repertoires in COVID-19. Using immunoSEQ multiplex PCR, the repertoire was profiled, and TCRdb retains in-frame clones only, with some absent. Of about 58,000 clones in the sample, 85% to 90% are singletons; the top ten hold about 1.5%. Sequenced input: peripheral blood. The origin of the receptors is a man between 60 and 75 years old with acute or convalescent COVID-19.

The gene calls are TRBV20-1 and TRBJ2-1, with D maybe TRBD2 (5 bases). This CDR3 has 17 residues. V lost 3 bases and J lost 0, with 18 bases in between. CDR1 is DFQATT, CDR2 SNEGSKA, per germline (reference sequence). The CDR3 protein is CSASRRAGSSSYNEQFF. In DNA, the CDR3 is TGCAGTGCTAGTCGACGGGCGGGTTCGAGCTCCTACAATGAGCAGTTCTTC.

The gene calls are TRBV18 and TRBJ1-5, with D possibly TRBD1 on 6 matching bases. V was clipped by 2 bases and J by 7 bases, with 12 bases between them. CDR3 size: 14 residues. Per the germline V gene, CDR1 is KGHSH and CDR2 is LQKENI. The CDR3 loop is CASSPLQGKQPQHF. Written as DNA, the CDR3 is TGTGCCAGCTCACCATTACAGGGAAAACAGCCCCAGCATTTT.

The gene calls are TRBV21-1 and TRBJ1-3; the table's D call of TRBD1 was not tested on the DNA. TRBV21-1 is designated a pseudogene. The CDR3 extends over 16 amino acids. The CDR3 reads CASSKVDRSFGNTIYF. The CDR3 DNA reads as TGTGCCAGCAGCAAAGTGGACAGAAGTTTTGGAAACACCATATATTTT.

The V and J genes are TRBV9 and TRBJ2-6; D gene unclear. The CDR3 has 16 residues. Germline CDR1 is SGDLS and CDR2 is YYNGEE. Trimming took 3 bases from V and 0 from J, leaving 10 bases between them. CDR3 sequence reads: CASSAVPGSGANVLTF. The CDR3 nucleotides are TGTGCCAGCAGCGCCGTCCCGGGCTCTGGGGCCAACGTCCTGACTTTC.

The chain links TRBV7-2 to TRBJ2-5; tentative D call: TRBD2 (6 bases). CDR1 SGHTA and CDR2 FQGNSA come from the germline V gene. Trimming shortened V by 5 bases and J by 4 bases, and 20 bases separated the two germline ends. The CDR3 runs 16 residues. CDR3 in DNA: TGTGCCAGCAGCCCAATCGGGGGAGAGGTGGCAGAGACCCAGTACTTC. This encodes CASSPIGGEVAETQYF.

V usage is TRBV9 and J usage is TRBJ1-6, with D uncertain. Per germline, CDR1 SGDLS and CDR2 YYNGEE. Trimming took off 4 bases at V and 0 bases at J, with 11 bases between the two ends. This CDR3 has 16 amino acids. The DNA of the CDR3 is TGTGCCAGCAGCCCCCCCGCCAGCTCCTATAATTCACCCCTCCACTTT. Translating gives CASSPPASSYNSPLHF.

The V and J genes are TRBV28 and TRBJ1-2; weak D call: TRBD1 (5 bases). This CDR3 has 15 residues. The ends were cut back, 5 bases at V and 5 bases at J, with 18 bases in the middle. Germline assignment: CDR1 MDHEN and CDR2 SYDVKM. The CDR3 sequence: CASSLGDGRAYGYTF. As DNA, the CDR3 is TGTGCCAGCAGTCTAGGGGACGGGAGAGCTTATGGCTACACCTTC.

The chain has TRBV7-3 and TRBJ1-6; D is possibly TRBD1 (6 bases). This CDR3 has 13 amino acids. The germline V gene has CDR1 SGHTA and CDR2 FQGTGA. The V end was cut by 5 bases, the J end by 16 bases, with 18 bases between. The CDR3 region is CASSLDPGQTLHF. CDR3 nucleotide sequence: TGTGCCAGCAGCCTGGACCCCGGACAGACTCTCCACTTT. The full variable domain, its missing parts supplied by reference TRBV7-3 and TRBJ1-6, is GAGVSQTPSNKVTEKGKYVELRCDPISGHTALYWYRQSLGQGPEFLIYFQGTGAADDSGLPNDRFFAVRPEGSVSTLKIQRTERGDSAVYLCASSLDPGQTLHFGNGTRLTVT.

The chain carries TRBV19 and TRBJ1-1; D uncertain. V lost 6 bases and J lost 6, with 17 bases in between. Germline CDR1 reads LNHDA; CDR2 reads SQIVND (reference sequence). This CDR3 is 14 amino acids long. Here the CDR3 reads CASRPGPGTPEAFF. Written as DNA, the CDR3 is TGTGCCAGTAGGCCGGGCCCGGGAACACCTGAAGCTTTCTTT.

V and J are TRBV14 and TRBJ1-2; a weak D match, TRBD1 (5 bases). Germline loops: CDR1 SGHDN, CDR2 FVKESK. CDR3 length: 16 residues. Between the trimmed V and J ends, which lost 4 bases and 7 bases, there was a span of 22 bases. The CDR3 region is CASSPLGHPSRAGYTF. In DNA form, the CDR3 reads TGTGCCAGCAGCCCGCTAGGACACCCATCCCGCGCTGGCTACACCTTC.

The chain recombines TRBV6-1 with TRBJ2-7, with TRBD1 as a possible D gene (6 bases). Germline CDR1 MNHNS, CDR2 SASEGT. V shed 0 bases and J shed 4 bases, with 10 bases lying between them. The length of the CDR3 is 14 residues. The CDR3 DNA follows: TGTGCCAGCAGTGAAGCAGGGGGTGGGTACGAGCAGTACTTC. It translates to CASSEAGGGYEQYF.

The V call is TRBV19, the J call TRBJ1-1; D might be TRBD1 (5 bases). The CDR3 covers 12 residues. From germline, CDR1 is LNHDA and CDR2 SQIVND (reference sequence). Trimming shortened V by 4 bases and J by 5 bases, and 8 bases separated the two germline ends. CDR3 nucleotide sequence: TGTGCCAGTAGTAGGACACTGACTGAAGCTTTCTTT. It translates to CASSRTLTEAFF.

The chain joins TRBV7-9 to TRBJ1-2; 7 bases align to TRBD1. From germline, CDR1 is SEHNR and CDR2 FQNEAQ (reference sequence). V shed 4 bases and J 7 bases; nucleotides not matched to a gene: 9. The CDR3 is 14 residues long. The CDR3 reads CASSSPGGGTGYTF. CDR3 nucleotides: TGTGCCAGCAGCTCTCCTGGAGGGGGCACTGGCTACACCTTC.

This clone was observed a few times. This chain uses TRBV11-2 with TRBJ2-7, with D unresolved. Germline V gene lookup returns CDR1 SGHAT and CDR2 FQNNGV. The CDR3 is 16 amino acids. Trimming took 2 bases from V and 0 from J, leaving 14 bases between them. CDR3 in amino acids: CASSLLGASSSYEQYF. In nucleotides, the CDR3 is TGTGCCAGCAGCTTACTCGGAGCCAGCAGCTCCTACGAGCAGTACTTC.

V gene TRBV27 combines with J gene TRBJ2-2, with 8 bases that match TRBD2. The germline V gene encodes CDR1 MNHEY and CDR2 SMNVEV (reference sequence). This CDR3 is 15 amino acids long. The V and J ends lost 6 bases and 2 bases, in that order; junction bases with no gene match: 5. CDR3 in amino acids: CASSTSGLNTGELFF. The CDR3, as DNA: TGTGCCAGCAGCACTAGCGGATTAAACACCGGGGAGCTGTTTTTT.

For the CDR3, the DNA is TGTGCCAGCAGCCAAGCCAGGGTTGCGTATTTT. Translation gives CASSQARVAYF. The chain combines TRBV14 with TRBJ2-3; TRBD1 might be the D (5 bases). V lost 1 base to trimming and J lost 14 bases, with 10 bases between them. CDR1 and CDR2 (germline): SGHDN, FVKESK. This CDR3 has 11 amino acids.

The chain combines TRBV6-1 with TRBJ1-3, with D possibly being TRBD1 (5 bases). Germline-derived CDR1 and CDR2 are MNHNS and SASEGT. Trimming cost V 2 bases and J 2 bases, with 10 bases left between them. This CDR3 is built from 15 residues. The CDR3 reads CASSENDSTGNTIYF. The CDR3 DNA reads TGTGCCAGCAGTGAAAATGACAGCACTGGAAACACCATATATTTT.

This clone has just one count. This chain links TRBV19 with TRBJ2-2; 10 bases align to TRBD2. Germline CDR1 reads LNHDA; CDR2 reads SQIVND (reference sequence). This CDR3 is built from 16 residues. V trimming: 6 bases; J trimming: 4 bases; junction bases outside the gene matches: 8. This CDR3 reads CASRSASGSGTGELFF. The CDR3 DNA follows: TGTGCCAGTAGGTCGGCTAGCGGGAGTGGCACCGGGGAGCTGTTTTTT.

V gene TRBV11-2 combines with J gene TRBJ2-5; 9 bases are shared with TRBD2. Germline CDR1 is SGHAT and CDR2 is FQNNGV. Unmatched junction bases numbered 3, after V lost 9 bases and J lost 1 base. The CDR3 sequence is 13 residues long. The CDR3 bases are TGTGCCAGTCTAGCGGGGTTCCAAGAGACCCAGTACTTC. It translates to CASLAGFQETQYF. The full variable domain, rest sourced from reference TRBV11-2 and TRBJ2-5, is EAGVAQSPRYKIIEKRQSVAFWCNPISGHATLYWYQQILGQGPKLLIQFQNNGVVDDSQLPKDRFSAERLKGVDSTLKIQPAKLEDSAVYLCASLAGFQETQYFGPGTRLLVL.

The chain carries TRBV28 and TRBJ2-3; the D gene is possibly TRBD1 (6 bases). Trimming left V 6 bases short and J 8 bases short, with 15 bases between. The CDR3 sequence is 13 residues long. The V gene's germline CDR1 is MDHEN and CDR2 SYDVKM. CDR3 sequence reads: CASREAGVATQYF. CDR3 in DNA: TGTGCCAGCAGGGAGGCAGGGGTGGCTACGCAGTATTTT.

This rearrangement joins TRBV5-6 to TRBJ1-1; weak D call: TRBD1 (6 bases). This CDR3 contains 15 residues. From germline, CDR1 is SGHDT and CDR2 YYEEEE. V was pared by 3 bases and J by 0 bases, with 12 bases between. The CDR3 region is CASSYLQGLNTEAFF. DNA for the CDR3: TGTGCCAGCAGCTACCTACAGGGACTGAACACTGAAGCTTTCTTT.

This chain joins TRBV19 and TRBJ1-5; 8 bases map to TRBD1. V was clipped by 3 bases and J by 5 bases; unmatched bases: 6. CDR1 LNHDA and CDR2 SQIVND come from the germline V gene (reference sequence). There are 15 residues in the CDR3. The CDR3 reads CASSISHRGDQPQHF. As DNA, the CDR3 is TGTGCCAGTAGTATTTCCCACAGGGGGGATCAGCCCCAGCATTTT. Supplemented by reference TRBV19 and TRBJ1-5, the full variable domain reads DGGITQSPKYLFRKEGQNVTLSCEQNLNHDAMYWYRQDPGQGLRLIYYSQIVNDFQKGDIAEGYSVSREKKESFPLTVTSAQKNPTAFYLCASSISHRGDQPQHFGDGTRLSIL.

V gene TRBV6-5 combines with J gene TRBJ2-1; D may be TRBD2 (5 bases). V was clipped by 6 bases and J by 12 bases, with 15 bases between them. This CDR3 is built from 12 residues. Germline CDR1 MNHEY, CDR2 SVGAGI. CDR3 nucleotides: TGTGCCAGCAGCCCCGAGGGCCGCCCGCAGTTCTTC. Translated: CASSPEGRPQFF.